This T cell receptor (beta chain) emerged from a study of T cells in Graves' hyperthyroidism and ophthalmopathy. The study's findings and limits: Classification by a 13 V-J model distinguished ophthalmopathy from stable hyperthyroidism.

The CDR3 covers 14 residues. The V and J ends lost 4 bases and 6 bases respectively, with 12 bases between them. Per germline, CDR1 KGHDR and CDR2 SFDVKD. The TCR beta CDR3 regions underwent amplification using RNA transcripts as the source. First-round RT-PCR of the TCR CDR3 relied on the HTBI primer set. TCRdb redid the calling of the multiplex PCR reads with MiXCR, one entry per CDR3 protein. The sample shows about 840,000 distinct CDR3 sequences, over 35% of them seen only once. As regards this clonotype: What it binds is unknown.

The sequenced sample consisted of blood. The chain recombines TRBV24-1 with TRBJ1-5; possibly TRBD1 for D (5 bases). This TCR came from a man between 18 and 35 years old with Graves' hyperthyroidism. CDR3 DNA: TGTGCCACCAGTGAACTACGGGACGGTCAGCCCCAGCATTTT. This encodes CATSELRDGQPQHF.